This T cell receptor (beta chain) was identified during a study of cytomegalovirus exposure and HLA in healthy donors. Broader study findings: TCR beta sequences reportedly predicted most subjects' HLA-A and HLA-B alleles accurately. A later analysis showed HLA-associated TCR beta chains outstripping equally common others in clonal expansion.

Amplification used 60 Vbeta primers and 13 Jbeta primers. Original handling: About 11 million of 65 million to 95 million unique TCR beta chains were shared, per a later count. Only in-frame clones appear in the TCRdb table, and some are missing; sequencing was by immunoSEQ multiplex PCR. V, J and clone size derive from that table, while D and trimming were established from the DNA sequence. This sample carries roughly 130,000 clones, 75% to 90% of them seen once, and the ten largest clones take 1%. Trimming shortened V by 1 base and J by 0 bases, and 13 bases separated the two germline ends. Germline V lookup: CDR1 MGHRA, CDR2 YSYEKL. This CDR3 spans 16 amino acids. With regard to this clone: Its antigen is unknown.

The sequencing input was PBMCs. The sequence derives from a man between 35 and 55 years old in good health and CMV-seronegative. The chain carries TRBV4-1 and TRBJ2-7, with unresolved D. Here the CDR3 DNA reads TGCGCCAGCAGCCAAGGTCCCCGAACGAGCTCCTACGAGCAGTACTTC. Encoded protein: CASSQGPRTSSYEQYF.